Presented here are 20 T cell receptor beta chains from one specimen sequenced in a study of blood T cell repertoires in COVID-19. Assay: immunoSEQ multiplex PCR; the TCRdb copy retains only in-frame clones and omits some. The sample yields tens of thousands of clones, 75% to 90% seen once. The sequenced sample consisted of peripheral blood. The source of these receptors is a man aged 55 to 70 with COVID-19, enrolled during active disease.

The V and J genes are TRBV11-3 and TRBJ2-3; possible D gene TRBD2, 6 bases. Germline V gene lookup returns CDR1 SGHNT and CDR2 YENEEA. The CDR3 spans 14 residues. V was trimmed by 5 bases and J by 4 bases, leaving 13 bases between them. The CDR3 protein is CASSRNGRADTQYF. In nucleotides, the CDR3 is TGTGCCAGCAGCAGGAACGGGAGAGCAGATACGCAGTATTTT. The full variable domain, its missing parts supplied by reference TRBV11-3 and TRBJ2-3, is EAGVVQSPRYKIIEKKQPVAFWCNPISGHNTLYWYLQNLGQGPELLIRYENEEAVDDSQLPKDRFSAERLKGVDSTLKIQPAELGDSAVYLCASSRNGRADTQYFGPGTRLTVL.

The chain uses TRBV5-1 and TRBJ2-5; TRBD2 might be the D (6 bases). The CDR3 runs to 14 residues. CDR1 and CDR2 from the germline V gene are SGHRS and YFSETQ. Trimming cost V 0 bases and J 1 base, with 7 bases left between them. The DNA of the CDR3 is TGCGCCAGCAGCTTGGAACTAGCCCAAGAGACCCAGTACTTC. Its protein is CASSLELAQETQYF.

The chain carries TRBV6-5 and TRBJ2-1; 8 bases are a match to TRBD2. The V gene end was trimmed by 7 bases and the J gene end by 8 bases; junction bases not matched to a gene: 10. CDR3 size: 14 residues. Looked up from germline, CDR1 is MNHEY and CDR2 is SVGAGI. CDR3: CASNLLADVDEQFF. The CDR3, as DNA: TGTGCCAGCAACCTACTAGCGGACGTGGATGAGCAGTTCTTC.

The V call is TRBV10-3, the J call TRBJ1-5; 10 nucleotides agree with TRBD1. Trimming at V came to 3 bases and at J to 9 bases, leaving 11 bases not matched to a gene. The CDR3 totals 16 residues. Per germline, CDR1 ENHRY and CDR2 SYGVKD. The CDR3 here is CAISEDRDRGRGPQHF. Here the CDR3 DNA reads TGTGCCATCAGTGAAGACCGGGACAGGGGAAGGGGGCCCCAGCATTTT.

The chain joins TRBV29-1 to TRBJ1-1, with a possible D match to TRBD1 (5 bases). Germline CDR1 and CDR2: SQVTM and ANQGSEA. The CDR3 has 12 amino acids. Trimming pared 7 bases from V and 4 bases from J, leaving 13 bases between. Here the CDR3 reads CSAVTGGTEAFF. The CDR3 bases are TGCAGCGCCGTAACCGGGGGCACTGAAGCTTTCTTT.

This chain uses TRBV28 with TRBJ2-5; 7 nucleotides agree with TRBD1. Germline assignment: CDR1 MDHEN and CDR2 SYDVKM. V lost 6 bases, J lost 1 base, and 8 bases stayed unmatched. There are 15 residues in the CDR3. CDR3 loop: CASSRLDRVQETQYF. CDR3 nucleotides: TGTGCCAGCAGCCGCCTCGACAGGGTCCAAGAGACCCAGTACTTC.

The genes are TRBV25-1 and TRBJ2-7, with 8 bases identical to TRBD1. The germline gives CDR1 MGHDK, CDR2 SYGVNS. After removal of 3 bases from V and 4 bases from J, the junction contained 8 bases not matched to a gene. The CDR3 is 15 residues long. The DNA of the CDR3 is TGTGCCAGCAGTGATCCCGGACAGGGTTGGTACGAGCAGTACTTC. Protein sequence: CASSDPGQGWYEQYF.

The CDR3 DNA reads as TGTGCCAGCAGTCGCCGGGGTGGACAGTCGAACTATGGCTACACCTTC. This sequence encodes CASSRRGGQSNYGYTF. The chain joins TRBV6-2 or TRBV6-3 to TRBJ1-2; a possible D gene is TRBD1 (6 bases). Germline V gives CDR1 MNHEY, CDR2 SVGEGT. V lost 5 bases and J lost 2, with 18 bases in between. CDR3 size: 16 residues.

The V gene is TRBV30, the J gene TRBJ1-2; 8 bases match TRBD1. The CDR3 spans 15 residues. J lost 8 bases, V lost 2 bases, and 13 bases had no gene match. The V gene's germline CDR1 is GTSNPN and CDR2 SVGIG (reference sequence). CDR3 residues: CAWSKFQGANRGYTF. The CDR3 DNA reads as TGTGCCTGGAGTAAATTCCAGGGGGCGAATAGAGGCTACACCTTC.

V usage is TRBV10-3 and J usage is TRBJ2-1, with D perhaps matching TRBD2 (5 bases). CDR1 is ENHRY and CDR2 is SYGVKD in the germline V gene. There are 14 residues in the CDR3. Trimming took 10 bases from V and 7 from J, leaving 20 bases between them. CDR3 DNA sequence: TGTGCCACCAACGAGAGGGATCTATTGAATGAGCAGTTCTTC. It is translated as CATNERDLLNEQFF.

The rearrangement links TRBV10-2 to TRBJ1-2, with D possibly TRBD1 on 5 matching bases. Per germline, CDR1 WSHSY and CDR2 SAAADI. The CDR3 sequence is 18 residues long. The germline V and J ends were trimmed by 4 bases and 1 base, with 22 bases remaining between them. CDR3 residues: CASSVKSRAPRINYGYTF. Written as DNA, the CDR3 is TGCGCCAGCAGTGTTAAGAGCAGGGCCCCACGAATTAACTATGGCTACACCTTC.

The rearrangement links TRBV6-5 to TRBJ2-3, with 8 nucleotides matching TRBD2. CDR1 and CDR2 (germline): MNHEY, SVGAGI. The length of the CDR3 is 14 residues. V trimming: 10 bases; J trimming: 0 bases; junction bases outside the gene matches: 6. CDR3 coding DNA: TGTGCCACTCGGGGGGGGGCCAGCACAGATACGCAGTATTTT. Residues: CATRGGASTDTQYF.

This chain connects TRBV2 to TRBJ1-1; possibly TRBD1 for D (5 bases). CDR3 length equals 18 residues. In germline, CDR1 is SNHLY, CDR2 FYNNEI. V was pared by 0 bases and J by 0 bases, with 17 bases between. CDR3 sequence reads: CASSEAGHWGRMNTEAFF. CDR3 nucleotides: TGTGCCAGCAGTGAAGCGGGTCACTGGGGCAGAATGAACACTGAAGCTTTCTTT.

V usage is TRBV7-2 and J usage is TRBJ1-3, with D possibly matching TRBD1 (5 bases). Germline assignment: CDR1 SGHTA and CDR2 FQGNSA. The V and J ends lost 0 bases and 2 bases respectively, with 8 bases between them. This CDR3 region has 15 residues. This CDR3 is CASSLARQTGNTIYF. As DNA, the CDR3 is TGTGCCAGCAGCTTAGCCCGACAGACTGGAAACACCATATATTTT.

The chain uses TRBV5-1 and TRBJ2-3; 10 bases agree with TRBD2. Unmatched junction bases numbered 8, after V lost 4 bases and J lost 0 bases. Germline values: CDR1 SGHRS, CDR2 YFSETQ. CDR3 length equals 17 residues. CDR3 protein: CASSLGLAEASTDTQYF. The CDR3 nucleotides read TGCGCCAGCAGCCTAGGACTAGCGGAGGCTAGCACAGATACGCAGTATTTT.

CDR3 nucleotide sequence: TGTGCCAGCAGTTACTCATGGACAGTTGGAGGGACCCAGTACTTC. It yields the protein CASSYSWTVGGTQYF. This chain uses TRBV6-5 with TRBJ2-5, with a tentative D call TRBD1 (6 bases). Germline assignment: CDR1 MNHEY and CDR2 SVGAGI. The CDR3 length is 15 residues. Trimming stripped 0 bases from V and 7 bases from J, with 15 bases between.

The J gene is TRBJ1-1, the V gene TRBV24-1; D uncertain. CDR3 length: 11 amino acids. CDR1 is KGHDR, CDR2 SFDVKD, per germline. The CDR3 DNA reads as TGTGCTACTTCTCGCGGGTCAGAAGCTTTCTTT. Translated: CATSRGSEAFF.

The V call is TRBV30, the J call TRBJ2-7; 7 bases agree with TRBD2. Germline V gene data show CDR1 as GTSNPN and CDR2 as SVGIG (reference sequence). The trim removed 0 bases at V and 7 bases at J, leaving 6 bases unmatched. The CDR3 contains 13 residues. CDR3 loop: CAWSVAGAGEQYF. CDR3 DNA sequence: TGTGCCTGGAGTGTGGCGGGAGCTGGGGAGCAGTACTTC.

The chain links TRBV27 to TRBJ2-7; 8 bases map to TRBD1. The CDR3 loop spans 15 amino acids. Trimming at V came to 5 bases and at J to 1 base, leaving 7 bases not matched to a gene. Looked up from germline, CDR1 is MNHEY and CDR2 is SMNVEV (reference sequence). The CDR3, as DNA: TGTGCCAGCAGTGATACGGACAGGGAATCCTACGAGCAGTACTTC. It is translated as CASSDTDRESYEQYF.

This clone came up once. The rearrangement uses TRBV19 and TRBJ2-5, with D possibly TRBD2 on 7 matching bases. The CDR3 consists of 14 residues. V gave up 3 bases and J gave up 4 bases, with 12 bases separating them. Germline V gene lookup returns CDR1 LNHDA and CDR2 SQIVND (reference sequence). For the CDR3, the DNA is TGTGCCAGTAGTATCGGGGGGCAACCAGAGACCCAGTACTTC. Its protein is CASSIGGQPETQYF.